This T cell receptor (beta chain) stems from a study of siplizumab effects on memory and regulatory T cells. CDR1 and CDR2 from the germline V gene are SGHDN and FVKESK. This CDR3 has 12 residues. Trimming removed 3 bases at V and 4 bases at J, with 4 bases between. Clones were read by immunoSEQ multiplex PCR, and TCRdb kept only the in-frame ones, dropping some. The sample records 80,000 to 95,000 clones, around 95% being singletons. Findings of the study overall: Versus 25% to 30% in controls, the mappable alloreactive CD4+ clones averaged around 68% Treg-derived with siplizumab.

As concerns this clone: Antigen unknown.

The sequence came from a human donor in good health. The material sequenced was CD8+ T cells sorted from blood. This chain connects TRBV14 to TRBJ2-1; D is unclear. The CDR3 region is CASSQSYNEQFF. CDR3 coding DNA: TGTGCCAGCAGCCAGTCTTACAATGAGCAGTTCTTC.